The clone carrying this TCR beta chain appeared a few times. Its antigen is still unknown. CD4+ naive, central memory, regulatory and stem cell-like memory cells were sorted via CD45RO/CCR7/CD25/CD127/CD95/CD27. This sample was included in a study of beta chain features in type 1 diabetes. General study results and limits: In all four CD4+ subsets, TCRB CDR3 length was significantly, moderately reduced in type 1 diabetes.

With V trimmed by 4 bases and J by 3 bases, 11 bases remained unmatched. Germline-derived CDR1 and CDR2 are SGHTA and FQGNSA. This CDR3 is 18 amino acids long. What was sequenced were expressed TCRB transcripts, since all of the isolated RNA had been reverse transcribed. Clones were read by immunoSEQ multiplex PCR, and TCRdb kept only the in-frame ones, dropping some. The sample lists under 450,000 clones, 14% occurring once. The chain carries TRBV7-2 and TRBJ2-2, with 10 positions matching TRBD1. The TCR was taken from a man aged 25-40 years in good health. The sample consisted of naive CD4+ T cells from blood. The CDR3 spells CASSSLRTGGKYTGELFF. CDR3 in DNA: TGTGCCAGCAGCTCCCTCCGGACAGGGGGAAAGTACACCGGGGAGCTGTTTTTT.